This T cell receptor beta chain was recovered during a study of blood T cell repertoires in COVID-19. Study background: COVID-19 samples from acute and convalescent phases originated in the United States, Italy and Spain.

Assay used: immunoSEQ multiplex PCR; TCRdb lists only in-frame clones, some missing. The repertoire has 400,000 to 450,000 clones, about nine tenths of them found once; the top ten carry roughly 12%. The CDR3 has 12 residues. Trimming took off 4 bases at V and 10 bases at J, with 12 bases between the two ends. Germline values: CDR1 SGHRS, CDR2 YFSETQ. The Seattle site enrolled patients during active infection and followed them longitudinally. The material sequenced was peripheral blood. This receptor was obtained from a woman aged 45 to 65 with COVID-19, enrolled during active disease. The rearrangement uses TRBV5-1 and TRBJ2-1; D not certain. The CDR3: CASSLTAVEQFF. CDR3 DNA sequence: TGCGCCAGCAGCCTTACGGCGGTGGAGCAGTTCTTC.